This paragraph reports one T cell receptor beta chain. Its antigen is unidentified. The germline gives CDR1 MNHEY, CDR2 SMNVEV (reference sequence). CDR3 length equals 14 residues. V was pared by 8 bases and J by 5 bases, with 15 bases between. The data were produced by immunoSEQ multiplex PCR, yet TCRdb's version contains in-frame clones alone and is incomplete. This sample carries some 34,000 clones, less than 95% of them seen once, and the ten largest clones take around 7.7%. This record belongs to a study of T cells in tuberculosis. The wider study: This South African cohort compared adolescents with or without latent tuberculosis against adults with active tuberculosis. General observations from the study: Active tuberculosis alpha repertoires lay closer to GMM-specific TCRs than controls'.

The TCR comes from a donor between 10 and 35 years old with latent tuberculosis or without tuberculosis infection. Some clones in this sample may be carry-over from other donors' samples. Sequenced input: PBMCs. V and J are TRBV27 and TRBJ2-2, with a tentative D call TRBD1 (6 bases). As DNA, the CDR3 is TGTGCCAGCGGGCGGTGGCAGGGGACCGGGGAGCTGTTTTTT. Translating it yields CASGRWQGTGELFF.